This T cell receptor (beta chain) was recovered during a study of T cell responses to AZD1222 COVID-19 vaccine (dated by TCRdb to about 2021). Background for the entire study: TCR sequencing was performed for 230 to 250 trial participants, of whom around 200 were given two doses of AZD1222 and about 25 were given two doses of MenACWY control vaccine. Enrollment into the trials was organized by age into subgroups of 18-55, 56-69 and 70-plus years, and those subgroups contained roughly 140, 27 and 60 TCR-sequenced participants, respectively.

On this clone: The target of this receptor is not known. No quality values exist for individual bases; no much larger clone is one base distant.

The meaning of the sample's time point label: baseline before first vaccination. The treatment or condition label here, explained by the study, means: meningococcal conjugate vaccine given as trial control. Vaccinee samples were obtained from the UK trials COV001 and COV002, which included a single-blind randomized controlled phase 2/3 trial of AZD1222 (ChAdOx1 nCoV-19) in healthy adults. For TCRbeta chain sequencing, PBMC samples were collected from trial participants at day 0 and at day 28 after the second dose. A distance of 14 bases separates the germline ends of V and J, which lose 6 bases and 0 bases respectively. From a lookup of the germline V gene, CDR1 and CDR2 are ENHRY and SYGVKD. The CDR3 covers 15 residues, taking in both the cysteine and the phenylalanine. CDR3 DNA only is kept here, 45 bases in frame from base 1. The CDR3 regions of human TCRbeta chains were subjected to immunosequencing. In the paper's pipeline: Repertoire TCRs were matched against a reference library of SARS-CoV-2-specific TCRs generated with the MIRA antigen-specificity platform. Breadth meant the fraction of unique TCRs that were SARS-CoV-2-associated, whereas depth meant the fraction of total T cells that were SARS-CoV-2-associated. Using the MIRA data, each spike-specific TCR was mapped to the spike region that the TCR reacts to and placed in a CD4 or CD8 class. Log10-transformed breadth and depth values were compared by one-way ANOVA with Sidak's multiple comparisons tests. TCRdb limited this immuneACCESS table to in-frame rearrangements with V and J called. A share of clones is missing; checked studies link under half to unresolved V genes, and the rest is unexplained. The V and J calls and clone size come from that table; D and trimming were worked out from the DNA. Here the sample has some 140,000 clones; roughly nine tenths occur a single time. The ten biggest clones cover about 5.5% of the sample.

Overall study results and their limits: Participants were mostly white British, with more females than males. The authors suggested clonal diversity may have been underestimated. Conclusions about previously exposed vaccinees are limited, since just a handful of AZD1222 recipients were seropositive for SARS-CoV-2 at baseline. After two AZD1222 doses, both the breadth and the depth of spike-specific TCRs were significantly higher than at day 0 and than in MenACWY recipients. Epitopes outside the regions mutated in the B.1.351 and B.1.1.7 variants were reportedly recognized by nearly half of the unique spike-specific TCRs. The 56-69-year group was small, and its depth increase did not reach significance, likely because of low power. Because no day 14 peak-response samples were available, repertoires were characterized only after the peak T cell response. CD4 TCRs associated with the vaccine covered the entire spike protein, and the dominant responses were in regions 160-218 and 743-854.

This TCR was recovered from an adult in good health. The chain was built from TRBV10-3 and TRBJ1-1; no D gene can be assigned with confidence. The specimen comprised peripheral blood, sampled on day 0 of MenACWY control vaccination. The DNA sequence reads TGTGCCATCAGAGTGGACGGTTCCATGAACACTGAAGCTTTCTTT. It translates to CAIRVDGSMNTEAFF.